Sequencing of this T cell receptor beta chain was carried out in a study of blood T cell repertoires in COVID-19. At the level of the study: Sites in the United States, Italy and Spain provided acute and convalescent COVID-19 samples. T cells, B-cell-depleted T cells, or PBMCs supplied cDNA or gDNA.

This clone was detected once. CDR3 length: 15 amino acids. The V segment lost 4 bases and the J segment 7 bases; nucleotides outside the gene matches: 7. Germline V gene data show CDR1 as SGHNT and CDR2 as YYREEE (reference sequence). One Seattle source followed patients from active infection through their disease course. In the original processing: Amplification with reference gene primers provided the estimates of nucleated cell counts. The method was immunoSEQ multiplex PCR; TCRdb's version includes in-frame clones alone and lacks a portion of them. The V and J calls and the clone size are those of that table, but D and trimming were determined from the DNA. The top ten clones hold 0.85% to 1% of a sample with about 250,000 clones, approximately 86% of them seen once.

The sequenced material came from peripheral blood. The TCR originated in a human donor with COVID-19, enrolled during active disease. The donor label of this sample is uncertain. The V gene is TRBV5-4, the J gene TRBJ1-6; the match to TRBD1 covers 8 bases. The CDR3 loop is CASSTQGANNSPLHF. Written as DNA, the CDR3 is TGTGCCAGCAGCACCCAGGGGGCGAACAATTCACCCCTCCACTTT.